A single sample gave rise to the 29 T cell receptor beta chains below, sequenced in a study of tumor and adjacent non-tumor tissue in lung cancer. This sample's RNA came from whole unsorted tissue. The normal lung tissue was taken more than 3 cm from the tumor edge. The library came from three nested PCR rounds adapted from ARM-PCR protocols. Using its own MiXCR run on the multiplex PCR reads, TCRdb lists one record per CDR3 protein. Of some 80,000 distinct CDR3 sequences listed, approximately 78% are singletons. Sequences were obtained from distant non-tumor lung tissue. These receptors originate from a man between 60 and 70 years old with non-small cell lung cancer.

The chain couples TRBV12-3 or TRBV12-4 to TRBJ2-3, with 10 bases lining up with TRBD2. After removal of 5 bases from V and 4 bases from J, the junction contained 6 bases not matched to a gene. The CDR3 sequence is 15 residues long. The DNA for the CDR3 is TGTGCCAGCAGTCTTACTAGCGGGAAGGCAGATACGCAGTATTTT. It is translated as CASSLTSGKADTQYF.

The rearrangement uses TRBV11-1 and TRBJ2-2; no definite D call. In germline, CDR1 is SGHAT, CDR2 FQDESV (reference sequence). The CDR3 is 18 amino acids. The V and J ends lost 3 bases and 1 base respectively, with 18 bases between them. The CDR3 bases are TGTGCCAGCAGCTTCGGAGCGTGGGCTCAGTTGAACACCGGGGAGCTGTTTTTT. Its translation is CASSFGAWAQLNTGELFF. Using reference TRBV11-1 and TRBJ2-2 for the parts outside the CDR3, the full variable domain is EAEVAQSPRYKITEKSQAVAFWCDPISGHATLYWYRQILGQGPELLVQFQDESVVDDSQLPKDRFSAERLKGVDSTLKIQPAELGDSAMYLCASSFGAWAQLNTGELFFGEGSRLTVL.

Worth noting for this clonotype: The junction and the germline gene differ at one end; a read error may be behind it. V usage is TRBV11-2 and J usage is TRBJ2-3; the match to TRBD2 covers 10 bases. Germline V lookup: CDR1 SGHAT, CDR2 FQNNGV. There are 15 residues in the CDR3. This CDR3 reads CDSSLEREGQDTQYF. The CDR3 nucleotides are TGTGACAGCAGCCTAGAGCGGGAGGGCCAAGATACGCAGTATTTT.

As to this clonotype: One junction end does not reproduce the germline sequence, and a read error may be involved. This chain connects TRBV4-2 to TRBJ2-6; perhaps TRBD1 as D (5 bases). Germline V gene data show CDR1 as LGHNA and CDR2 as YNFKEQ. The CDR3 totals 16 residues. DNA of the CDR3: TGTGCAAGCATCCAAGAGTTGAGTTATGGGGCCAACATCCTGACTTTC. Its translation is CASIQELSYGANILTF.

Points on this clonotype: At one boundary the junction diverges from the germline segment, which might be a read error. V is TRBV4-1 and J is TRBJ1-2; D is uncertain. The CDR3 is 15 amino acids. In germline, CDR1 is MGHRA, CDR2 YSYEKL. The DNA of the CDR3 is TGCGCCAGCGGCCAAGTACTTAGGTTGATAGGCGGCTACACCTTC. It is translated as CASGQVLRLIGGYTF.

To note about this clonotype: An end of the junction differs from the germline gene, which may be a read error. This sequence joins TRBV11-2 and TRBJ2-1, with 7 bases fitting TRBD1. From germline, CDR1 is SGHAT and CDR2 FQNNGV. CDR3 length equals 15 residues. CDR3 residues: CDSSLKWTGANEQFF. The CDR3 DNA reads TGTGACAGCAGTCTCAAATGGACAGGAGCAAATGAGCAGTTCTTC.

This chain uses TRBV30 with TRBJ2-1; 13 bases line up with TRBD2. Trimming at V came to 5 bases and at J to 9 bases, leaving 10 bases not matched to a gene. This CDR3 has 15 amino acids. Germline values: CDR1 GTSNPN, CDR2 SVGIG (reference sequence). CDR3 in DNA: TGTGCCTGGGGGCTCGGACTAGCGGGAGCCAGTGAGCAGTTCTTC. As protein: CAWGLGLAGASEQFF.

Details on this clonotype: One junction end does not reproduce the germline sequence, and a read error may be involved. The chain couples TRBV29-1 to TRBJ2-7, with D tentatively TRBD2 (5 bases). The CDR3 sequence is 10 residues long. Germline lookup yields CDR1 SQVTM and CDR2 ANQGSEA. CDR3 sequence reads: CSVIQHEQYF. CDR3 sequence (DNA): TGTAGCGTTATTCAGCACGAGCAGTACTTC.

The V call is TRBV12-3 or TRBV12-4, the J call TRBJ1-5; weak D call: TRBD1 (5 bases). Trimming stripped 3 bases from V and 10 bases from J, with 16 bases between. The CDR3 runs 14 residues. The DNA of the CDR3 is TGTGCCAGCAGTTTGGGCGGGAATGGACATCCCCAGCATTTT. Amino acid sequence: CASSLGGNGHPQHF.

Notes on this clonotype: The CDR3 carries no conserved terminal phenylalanine or tryptophan, so it likely arises from a read error. V is TRBV4-1 and J is TRBJ1-4; 7 nucleotides line up with TRBD1. CDR3 length equals 15 residues. Germline V gene data show CDR1 as MGHRA and CDR2 as YSYEKL. The ends lost 6 bases at V and 10 bases at J; junction bases unmatched: 14. The CDR3 spells CASRGDSKTRGKLFS. Written as DNA, the CDR3 is TGCGCCAGCAGGGGGGACAGCAAGACGCGTGGAAAACTGTTTTCT.

This clonotype showed up just a few times. This sequence may be a read error, since a much larger clone differs from it by one base. V and J are TRBV6-1 and TRBJ2-7; D call uncertain. The CDR3 has 12 amino acids. Germline-derived CDR1 and CDR2 are MNHNS and SASEGT. CDR3 sequence: CTSSAELYEQYF. CDR3 DNA: TGTACCAGCAGTGCGGAATTATACGAGCAGTACTTC.

In the case of this clonotype: Since a much larger clone is just one base distant, this may be a read error. Since the CDR3 does not end with the conserved phenylalanine or tryptophan, this likely comes from a read error. The genes are TRBV6-5 and TRBJ2-7, with 8 positions matching TRBD1. Germline assignment: CDR1 MNHEY and CDR2 SVGAGI. Trimming removed 8 bases from V and 3 bases from J; junction bases left unmatched: 0. The CDR3 spans 11 residues. The CDR3 protein is CASGQGYEQYL. The DNA for the CDR3 is TGTGCCAGCGGACAGGGCTACGAGCAGTACCTC.

Remarks on this clonotype: Mismatch with germline at one junction end may stem from a read error. The rearrangement uses TRBV20-1 and TRBJ2-3; TRBD2 matches at 8 bases. The germline V gene has CDR1 DFQATT and CDR2 SNEGSKA (reference sequence). There are 14 residues in the CDR3. The CDR3: CSAYPAGATNTHYF. In DNA form, the CDR3 reads TGCAGTGCCTACCCAGCGGGGGCCACAAATACGCACTATTTT.

As for this clonotype: One end of the junction does not line up with germline, which may come from a read error. The rearrangement joins TRBV4-2 to TRBJ2-7; D is perhaps TRBD2 (6 bases). The CDR3 extends over 16 amino acids. Per germline, CDR1 LGHNA and CDR2 YNFKEQ. The CDR3 DNA follows: TGTGCCAGCGGCCAAGTTGGGGGGAAAGGGAACTATGAGCAGTACTTC. This codes for CASGQVGGKGNYEQYF.

Details on this clonotype: The germline gene is not matched at one end of the junction; a read error may be the cause. The rearrangement links TRBV11-3 to TRBJ2-1; a weak D match, TRBD2 (5 bases). The CDR3 sequence is 13 residues long. The germline V gene has CDR1 SGHNT and CDR2 YENEEA. CDR3: CASTLRQEVEQFF. The CDR3 DNA follows: TGTGCCAGCACCTTACGTCAGGAGGTTGAGCAGTTCTTC.

In the case of this clonotype: In this CDR3 the conserved last residue, phenylalanine or tryptophan, is missing, so a read error is likely. It is unclear where the CDR3 begins or ends on the DNA, so no DNA is shown, and the CDR3 is as TCRdb lists it. The V gene is TRBV11-2, the J gene TRBJ2-6. From germline, CDR1 is SGHAT and CDR2 FQNNGV. The CDR3 totals 14 residues, both ends included. The chain's CDR3 is CGSSPISGANVLAL.

This clonotype was seen only a few times. A much larger clone differs by one base, so this may be a read error. The rearrangement uses TRBV20-1 and TRBJ2-1; possibly TRBD1 or TRBD2 for D (5 bases each). The CDR3 runs to 14 residues. Germline CDR1 is DFQATT and CDR2 is SNEGSKA (reference sequence). The V end was cut by 3 bases, the J end by 8 bases, with 17 bases between. CDR3 residues: CSARVMRGHDEQFF. As DNA, the CDR3 is TGCAGTGCTAGGGTGATGAGGGGCCATGATGAGCAGTTCTTC.

This chain connects TRBV11-2 to TRBJ1-1, with D unresolved. The germline V gene encodes CDR1 SGHAT and CDR2 FQNNGV. Trimming shortened V by 6 bases and J by 0 bases, and 11 bases separated the two germline ends. The CDR3 is 14 amino acids. Here the CDR3 reads CASRWIGMNTEAFF. CDR3 DNA sequence: TGTGCCAGCAGATGGATAGGGATGAACACTGAAGCTTTCTTT. Full variable domain (outside the CDR3, taken from reference TRBV11-2 and TRBJ1-1): EAGVAQSPRYKIIEKRQSVAFWCNPISGHATLYWYQQILGQGPKLLIQFQNNGVVDDSQLPKDRFSAERLKGVDSTLKIQPAKLEDSAVYLCASRWIGMNTEAFFGQGTRLTVV.

Worth noting for this clonotype: Sequence at one end of the junction differs from germline and may be a read error. This chain links TRBV29-1 with TRBJ1-1; D is uncertain. This CDR3 spans 13 amino acids. CDR1 SQVTM and CDR2 ANQGSEA come from the germline V gene. The CDR3 sequence is CSVEGNFNTEDFF. The CDR3 region has the DNA TGCAGCGTTGAAGGGAATTTCAACACTGAAGATTTCTTT.

A word on this clonotype: Given the absence of the conserved phenylalanine or tryptophan at the CDR3 end, a read error is likely. The chain couples TRBV6-5 to TRBJ2-3, with D tentatively TRBD1 (5 bases). Germline V lookup: CDR1 MNHEY, CDR2 SVGAGI. The CDR3 runs 12 residues. Written as DNA, the CDR3 is TGTGCCAGCAGCACAGGCACAGTTACGCAGTATCTT. It yields the protein CASSTGTVTQYL.

The chain joins TRBV12-5 to TRBJ2-5; TRBD2 matches 8 bases. The CDR3 has 16 residues. The trim removed 10 bases at V and 5 bases at J, leaving 18 bases unmatched. CDR1 is LGHNT and CDR2 is FRNRAP in the germline V gene. For the CDR3, the DNA is TGTGCTATTGGATTGGTCGGGGGGGTAGAGGGGGAGACCCAGTACTTC. Translated, it gives CAIGLVGGVEGETQYF. The whole variable domain, remainder taken from reference TRBV12-5 and TRBJ2-5, is DARVTQTPRHKVTEMGQEVTMRCQPILGHNTVFWYRQTMMQGLELLAYFRNRAPLDDSGMPKDRFSAEMPDATLATLKIQPSEPRDSAVYFCAIGLVGGVEGETQYFGPGTRLLVL.

To note about this clonotype: Its ends do not fully match the called genes, so a read error is possible. J is TRBJ2-5 and V is TRBV11-3, with D perhaps TRBD1 (6 bases). Germline values: CDR1 SGHNT, CDR2 YENEEA. The CDR3 covers 14 residues. CDR3 in amino acids: CASSLIQGQETQYF. The CDR3 bases are TGTGCTAGCAGCTTAATACAGGGCCAAGAGACCCAGTACTTC. Drawing the rest from reference TRBV11-3 and TRBJ2-5, the complete variable domain is EAGVVQSPRYKIIEKKQPVAFWCNPISGHNTLYWYLQNLGQGPELLIRYENEEAVDDSQLPKDRFSAERLKGVDSTLKIQPAELGDSAVYLCASSLIQGQETQYFGPGTRLLVL.

The chain carries TRBV20-1 and TRBJ2-3; D is undetermined. The germline V gene encodes CDR1 DFQATT and CDR2 SNEGSKA (reference sequence). V shed 7 bases and J shed 4 bases, with 6 bases lying between them. The length of the CDR3 is 10 residues. CDR3 in amino acids: CSVESDTQYF. In nucleotides, the CDR3 is TGCAGTGTCGAATCAGATACGCAGTATTTT.

CDR3: CVRSLETRREEYF. CDR3 sequence (DNA): TGTGTCAGGAGCTTAGAGACGAGAAGAGAGGAGTATTTT. This chain connects TRBV11-3 to TRBJ2-3; D remains ambiguous. Germline CDR1 reads SGHNT; CDR2 reads YENEEA. The CDR3 totals 13 residues.

Concerning this clonotype itself: This may come from a read error, since a much larger clone is one base off. The chain is built from TRBV28 and TRBJ1-4; 7 nucleotides agree with TRBD1. The CDR3 has 14 amino acids. Germline CDR1 MDHEN, CDR2 SYDVKM. Written as DNA, the CDR3 is TGTGTCAGCAGTTTACGGGGAGGGGGCGGAAAACTGTTTTTT. Translating it yields CVSSLRGGGGKLFF. Based on the CDR3 plus reference TRBV28 and TRBJ1-4, the full variable domain is DVKVTQSSRYLVKRTGEKVFLECVQDMDHENMFWYRQDPGLGLRLIYFSYDVKMKEKGDIPEGYSVSREKKERFSLILESASTNQTSMYLCVSSLRGGGGKLFFGSGTQLSVL.

In regard to this clonotype: The CDR3 does not close with the conserved phenylalanine or tryptophan, likely indicating a read error. The chain uses TRBV11-2 and TRBJ1-1; D is perhaps TRBD1 (5 bases). The CDR3 runs 14 residues. The germline V gene has CDR1 SGHAT and CDR2 FQNNGV. The CDR3 reads CTSSLVGRGTDAFY. In DNA form, the CDR3 reads TGTACCAGCAGCTTAGTCGGTAGGGGCACTGATGCTTTCTAT.

Remarks on this clonotype: Since the CDR3 does not end with the conserved phenylalanine or tryptophan, this likely comes from a read error. The CDR3 sequence: CVSSQGRNVENTIYL. The CDR3, as DNA: TGCGTCAGCAGCCAAGGTAGAAATGTGGAAAACACCATATATCTT. The rearrangement joins TRBV4-1 to TRBJ1-3; no clear D gene. Germline V gene data show CDR1 as MGHRA and CDR2 as YSYEKL. This CDR3 spans 15 amino acids.

Remarks on this clonotype: Because it lacks the conserved phenylalanine or tryptophan at the end, this CDR3 is likely a read error. This chain connects TRBV6-4 to TRBJ1-2, with 10 bases lining up with TRBD1. Per the germline V gene, CDR1 is MRHNA and CDR2 is SNTAGT. This CDR3 spans 16 amino acids. The CDR3 coding sequence is TGTGCCAGCTGTGACTCGGGACAGGGGCCAAACTATGGCTACACCTCC. It specifies CASCDSGQGPNYGYTS.

The chain recombines TRBV11-3 with TRBJ1-1, with D perhaps matching TRBD1 (6 bases). This CDR3 has 12 amino acids. Trimming removed 5 bases from V and 14 bases from J, with 18 bases in between. Germline CDR1 and CDR2: SGHNT and YENEEA. This chain's CDR3 is CASSLAGAETFF. DNA of the CDR3: TGTGCCAGCAGCCTCGCAGGGGCTGAAACCTTCTTT.